This is a list of T cell receptor beta chains from one sample in a study of T-cell reconstitution after alpha-beta-depleted transplantation in children. TCRdb redid the calling of the PCR reads with MiXCR, one entry per CDR3 protein. Of hundreds of thousands of distinct CDR3 sequences in the sample, under 15% were seen once. Sequences were derived from PBMCs, mostly from graft donor cells, sampled 360 days after TCRalphabeta/CD19-depleted stem cell transplant. Source of these receptors: a male patient younger than 18 who had a stem cell transplant for acute myeloid leukemia, so the T cells may come from the graft donor. Each CDR3 is given with its conserved first and last residue. The D gene is left open where the match is weak. Clone size is given for some rows only: seen once, a few or many times, or a class if the clone is expanded.

V gene	J gene	D gene	clone size	CDR3 protein	CDR3 DNA
TRBV7-9	TRBJ2-5	TRBD1	few	CASSLPGRQGARETQYF	TGTGCCAGCAGCTTACCCGGGCGACAGGGGGCACGGGAGACCCAGTACTTC
TRBV7-9	TRBJ2-4	.	few	CASTEVGEAKNIQYF	TGTGCCAGCACCGAAGTTGGTGAAGCCAAAAACATTCAGTACTTC
TRBV4-3	TRBJ2-3	TRBD2	.	CASSQDLRLALTDTQYF	TGCGCCAGCAGCCAAGATTTGAGACTAGCCCTCACAGATACGCAGTATTTT
TRBV20-1	TRBJ2-1	.	many	CSAAYRVVSYNEQFF	TGCAGTGCTGCATATCGCGTGGTATCCTACAATGAGCAGTTCTTC
TRBV6-2/TRBV6-3	TRBJ2-1	.	many	CASSYGELYNEQFF	TGTGCCAGCAGTTACGGTGAGCTTTACAATGAGCAGTTCTTC
TRBV5-1	TRBJ2-1	TRBD2	few	CASSDPHRKLAGAGNEQFF	TGCGCCAGCAGTGATCCACACAGGAAACTAGCGGGAGCGGGAAATGAGCAGTTCTTC
TRBV12-3/TRBV12-4	TRBJ2-7	TRBD2	.	CASSLGLAPGEQYF	TGTGCCAGCAGTTTAGGACTAGCTCCCGGCGAGCAGTACTTC
TRBV28	TRBJ2-5	TRBD2	.	CASYTSGRRETQYF	TGTGCCAGCTACACTAGCGGGAGGAGGGAGACCCAGTACTTC
TRBV12-3/TRBV12-4	TRBJ2-3	TRBD2	few	CASSPSAGEGTDTQYF	TGTGCCAGCAGTCCCTCAGCGGGAGAGGGAACAGATACGCAGTATTTT
TRBV7-8	TRBJ2-3	.	few	CAVRSVLELDTQYF	TGTGCCGTCAGATCGGTACTAGAGCTGGATACGCAGTATTTT
TRBV12-3/TRBV12-4	TRBJ1-1	TRBD1	few	CASRGDRVGWNTEAFF	TGTGCCAGCAGGGGTGACAGGGTAGGGTGGAACACTGAAGCTTTCTTT
TRBV6-5	TRBJ1-4	.	many	CASSSGTVNEKLFF	TGTGCCAGCAGTTCCGGGACGGTGAATGAAAAACTGTTTTTT
TRBV4-2	TRBJ2-5	TRBD2	many	CASSQKGLAETQYF	TGTGCCAGCAGCCAAAAGGGACTAGCGGAGACCCAGTACTTC
TRBV7-2	TRBJ2-3	TRBD2	many	CASRLAGASTDTQYF	TGTGCCAGCAGACTAGCGGGAGCGAGCACAGATACGCAGTATTTT
TRBV10-3	TRBJ2-7	.	.	CAISERRGSYEQYF	TGTGCCATCAGTGAAAGAAGGGGGTCCTACGAGCAGTACTTC
TRBV20-1	TRBJ2-7	TRBD2	.	CSALSGTRGSYEQYF	TGCAGTGCTTTGTCGGGGACTAGGGGGAGTTACGAGCAGTACTTC
TRBV5-1	TRBJ2-1	.	.	CATATSPGKLQNEQFF	TGCGCCACGGCCACTAGCCCGGGTAAACTACAAAATGAGCAGTTCTTC
TRBV20-1	TRBJ2-2	.	many	CSARVEGGSGELFF	TGCAGTGCTAGGGTCGAAGGGGGGTCCGGGGAGCTGTTTTTT
TRBV29-1	TRBJ2-7	.	.	CSVSPAFNEQYF	TGCAGCGTTAGCCCTGCGTTCAACGAGCAGTACTTC
TRBV10-2	TRBJ2-1	.	many	CASSVSGNEQFF	TGCGCCAGCAGTGTTAGCGGCAATGAGCAGTTCTTC
TRBV5-8	TRBJ2-1	.	.	CASRSYDEQFF	TGTGCCAGCAGGTCGTACGATGAGCAGTTCTTC
TRBV20-1	TRBJ2-3	.	.	CSDQRPTDTQYF	TGCAGTGATCAGCGCCCCACAGATACGCAGTATTTT
TRBV7-9	TRBJ1-1	.	few	CASNELGAPEAFF	TGTGCCAGCAACGAATTAGGGGCCCCTGAAGCTTTCTTT
TRBV29-1	TRBJ2-2	TRBD1	.	CSVGTGVNTGELFF	TGCAGCGTGGGAACAGGGGTTAACACCGGGGAGCTGTTTTTT
TRBV5-6	TRBJ2-6	.	many	CATGVITSSGANVLTF	TGTGCCACCGGGGTCATCACGAGCTCTGGGGCCAACGTCCTGACTTTC
TRBV12-3/TRBV12-4	TRBJ2-5	.	few	CASSLFSKVGETQYF	TGTGCCAGCAGTTTGTTCAGTAAAGTGGGAGAGACCCAGTACTTC
TRBV12-3/TRBV12-4	TRBJ2-5	.	.	CGLLRDKQETQYF	TGCGGACTCCTCCGGGACAAGCAAGAGACCCAGTACTTC
TRBV20-1	TRBJ2-2	.	many	CSARSAGIPSGELFF	TGCAGTGCTAGGTCAGCCGGGATCCCTAGCGGGGAGCTGTTTTTT
TRBV27	TRBJ2-1	.	few	CASSLGLRDEQFF	TGTGCCAGCAGCCTAGGACTTCGCGATGAGCAGTTCTTC
TRBV5-1	TRBJ1-1	.	.	CASSLGGARVFFMNTEAFF	TGCGCCAGCAGCTTGGGGGGGGCCCGCGTATTCTTCATGAACACTGAAGCTTTCTTT
TRBV28	TRBJ1-5	.	few	CASSLQGGSNQPQHF	TGTGCCAGCAGTTTACAGGGAGGGAGCAATCAGCCCCAGCATTTT
TRBV11-1	TRBJ2-4	TRBD2	few	CASSLALRYGGDGKNIQYF	TGTGCCAGCAGCTTAGCGCTAAGATACGGGGGGGACGGCAAAAACATTCAGTACTTC
TRBV9	TRBJ1-1	.	many	CASSVDPGEKAFF	TGTGCCAGCAGCGTAGATCCAGGGGAGAAAGCTTTCTTT
TRBV12-3/TRBV12-4	TRBJ1-5	TRBD1	.	CASSLVAQTDRVNQPQHF	TGTGCCAGCAGTTTAGTCGCGCAAACGGACAGGGTCAATCAGCCCCAGCATTTT
TRBV20-1	TRBJ1-6	TRBD1	many	CSVRKPGGTQLSSYNSPLHF	TGCAGTGTCAGGAAACCAGGGGGCACCCAGTTGAGCTCCTATAATTCACCCCTCCACTTT
TRBV7-2	TRBJ2-1	.	few	CASSLSRLTYNEQFF	TGTGCCAGCAGCTTAAGTCGTCTAACCTACAATGAGCAGTTCTTC
TRBV29-1	TRBJ2-1	.	.	CSVHRVGNEQFF	TGCAGCGTGCACAGGGTCGGCAATGAGCAGTTCTTC
TRBV7-9	TRBJ2-3	.	many	CASSLKPPAVTDTQYF	TGTGCCAGCAGCCTCAAGCCCCCGGCTGTCACAGATACGCAGTATTTT
TRBV25-1	TRBJ2-7	.	.	CASSVGGGKSHEQYF	TGTGCCAGCAGTGTGGGTGGCGGTAAGTCCCACGAGCAGTACTTC
TRBV7-3	TRBJ2-3	TRBD2	once	CASSPPGAGGGDTQYF	TGTGCCAGCAGCCCCCCGGGAGCGGGAGGAGGGGATACGCAGTATTTT
TRBV28	TRBJ2-7	.	many	CASRDISYEQYF	TGTGCCAGCAGGGACATTTCCTACGAGCAGTACTTC
TRBV27	TRBJ2-7	.	.	CASSLGRRDLYF	TGTGCCAGCAGTTTGGGCCGCCGGGACCTGTACTTC
TRBV7-9	TRBJ1-1	.	many	CASSSRGGSTEAFF	TGTGCCAGCAGCTCCAGGGGAGGGAGCACTGAAGCTTTCTTT
TRBV6-2/TRBV6-3	TRBJ1-1	.	few	CASSSNQVEAFF	TGTGCCAGCAGTTCGAATCAGGTAGAAGCTTTCTTT
TRBV6-5	TRBJ2-3	TRBD2	.	CASSYSSGSAPDTQYF	TGTGCCAGCAGTTACTCGAGCGGGAGCGCCCCAGATACGCAGTATTTT
TRBV7-3	TRBJ2-1	TRBD2	many	CASSPGTSLQFF	TGTGCCAGCAGCCCGGGGACTAGTCTACAGTTCTTC
TRBV29-1	TRBJ2-1	.	many	CSVEDPGGFF	TGCAGCGTTGAAGATCCGGGCGGGTTCTTC
TRBV7-8	TRBJ2-4	.	many	CASSPNRIGRERAKNIQYF	TGTGCCAGCAGCCCCAATCGTATCGGGAGAGAGAGAGCCAAAAACATTCAGTACTTC
TRBV20-1	TRBJ2-7	TRBD1	few	CSATRDSTGYEQYF	TGCAGTGCTACTCGGGACAGCACAGGATACGAGCAGTACTTC
TRBV2	TRBJ2-2	TRBD2	.	CASRVAGEAGELFF	TGTGCCAGCCGGGTGGCGGGAGAGGCCGGGGAGCTGTTTTTT
TRBV10-3	TRBJ2-1	.	many	CAIRRGLDNEQFF	TGTGCCATCAGGCGGGGCCTAGACAATGAGCAGTTCTTC
TRBV20-1	TRBJ2-7	TRBD1	.	CSARIQGARNEQYF	TGCAGTGCTAGAATTCAGGGGGCAAGGAACGAGCAGTACTTC
TRBV28	TRBJ2-3	TRBD1	few	CASRRQGRTDTQYF	TGTGCCAGCAGAAGACAGGGGAGAACAGATACGCAGTATTTT
TRBV6-2/TRBV6-3	TRBJ2-1	.	few	CASSYTSGYFDEQFF	TGTGCCAGCAGTTACACCTCAGGCTACTTCGATGAGCAGTTCTTC
TRBV28	TRBJ2-7	TRBD2	few	CASSPTSGRASYEQYF	TGTGCCAGCAGTCCTACCAGCGGGAGGGCCTCCTACGAGCAGTACTTC
TRBV20-1	TRBJ2-1	.	.	CSASPETNEQFF	TGCAGTGCTAGTCCGGAAACCAATGAGCAGTTCTTC
TRBV12-3/TRBV12-4	TRBJ2-7	.	many	CASSLMGYEQYF	TGTGCCAGCAGTTTAATGGGATACGAGCAGTACTTC